This TCR beta chain appears in the sequencing data of a study of T cell responses to AZD1222 COVID-19 vaccine. The data were produced by immunoSEQ multiplex PCR, yet TCRdb's version contains in-frame clones alone and is incomplete. The sample shows approximately 70,000 clones, 86% of them seen only once. This clone appeared once. The receptor was isolated from an adult in good health. The material was peripheral blood, obtained on day 0 of AZD1222 vaccination.

Here the CDR3 DNA reads TGTGCCAGTAGTATATCGGTCAGCAACTATGGCTACACCTTC. Translating gives CASSISVSNYGYTF. The chain couples TRBV19 to TRBJ1-2; D is undetermined. V lost 2 bases and J 2 bases, leaving 9 bases between the germline ends. CDR1 is LNHDA, CDR2 SQIVND, per germline (reference sequence). CDR3 length: 14 amino acids.